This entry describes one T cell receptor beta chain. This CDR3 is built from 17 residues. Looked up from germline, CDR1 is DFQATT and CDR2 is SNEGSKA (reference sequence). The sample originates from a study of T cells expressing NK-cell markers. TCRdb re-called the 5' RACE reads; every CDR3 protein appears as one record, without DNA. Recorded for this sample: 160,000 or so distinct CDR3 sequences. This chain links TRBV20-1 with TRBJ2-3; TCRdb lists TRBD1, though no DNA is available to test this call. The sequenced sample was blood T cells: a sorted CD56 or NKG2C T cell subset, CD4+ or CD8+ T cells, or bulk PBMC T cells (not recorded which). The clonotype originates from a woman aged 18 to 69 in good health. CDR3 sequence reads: CSARPSREGASTDTQYF.